The 26 T cell receptor beta chains below come from one sample, sequenced in a study of T cell changes during pregnancy in multiple sclerosis (dated by TCRdb to about 2019). Libraries were constructed by the immunoSEQ multiplex PCR assay. This immuneACCESS table, as held by TCRdb, lists in-frame sequences with V and J called but not all clones. Of the missing ones, under half trace to an unresolved V gene in checked studies; the others have no known cause. This sample holds tens of thousands of clones; over 80% were observed only once. The ten top clones hold 0.9% to 1% of the sample. Sequenced material: CD4+ T cells from peripheral blood mononuclear cells, taken in the second trimester of pregnancy. Receptor source: a female donor in good health, enrolled as a control in a pregnancy study.

The CDR3 loop reads CARSRKAGVKETQYF. The CDR3 DNA follows: TGTGCCAGAAGCCGAAAGGCAGGGGTCAAAGAGACCCAGTACTTC. The chain joins TRBV7-5 to TRBJ2-5; the table's D call TRBD1 went unverified against the DNA. TRBV7-5 is a known pseudogene. CDR3 length: 15 residues.

For the CDR3, the DNA is TGCGCCAGCAGCTCGGGGACAGGGGAAAAGCAGTTCTTC. This sequence encodes CASSSGTGEKQFF. V gene TRBV5-1 combines with J gene TRBJ2-1, with 10 bases lining up with TRBD1. Losses at the gene ends were 3 bases for V and 11 bases for J; bases not matched to a gene: 5. Germline V gives CDR1 SGHRS, CDR2 YFSETQ. This CDR3 comprises 13 residues. The variable domain in full, completed from reference TRBV5-1 and TRBJ2-1, reads KAGVTQTPRYLIKTRGQQVTLSCSPISGHRSVSWYQQTPGQGLQFLFEYFSETQRNKGNFPGRFSGRQFSNSRSEMNVSTLELGDSALYLCASSSGTGEKQFFGPGTRLTVL.

The rearrangement uses TRBV6-5 and TRBJ2-5, with 7 positions matching TRBD1. V shed 2 bases and J 1 base; nucleotides not matched to a gene: 4. This CDR3 is built from 15 residues. Germline V CDR1 and CDR2: MNHEY, SVGAGI. The CDR3 DNA reads TGTGCCAGCAGTTACAGGGGACAGCCCCAAGAGACCCAGTACTTC. This sequence encodes CASSYRGQPQETQYF.

J is TRBJ2-1 and V is TRBV28; 9 bases fit TRBD2. CDR3 length: 13 residues. From germline, CDR1 is MDHEN and CDR2 SYDVKM. V trimming: 8 bases; J trimming: 8 bases; junction bases outside the gene matches: 7. The CDR3 DNA follows: TGTGCCAGCCGGAGTAGCGGGAGTGATGAGCAGTTCTTC. Translation: CASRSSGSDEQFF.

The gene calls are TRBV7-9 and TRBJ2-7; TRBD1 agrees at 10 bases. Germline lookup yields CDR1 SEHNR and CDR2 FQNEAQ (reference sequence). The CDR3 runs 17 residues. J gave up 2 bases and V 5 bases, and 12 bases lay outside the gene matches. CDR3 loop: CASSHVAGQGRTYEQYF. The CDR3 bases are TGTGCCAGCAGCCACGTTGCGGGACAGGGGCGGACCTACGAGCAGTACTTC.

The J gene is TRBJ1-5, the V gene TRBV7-2; D is uncertain. This CDR3 comprises 13 residues. CDR1 and CDR2 from the germline V gene are SGHTA and FQGNSA. V was pared by 3 bases and J by 7 bases, with 10 bases between. The CDR3 reads CASSFAPGQPQHF. The CDR3 DNA sequence: TGTGCCAGCAGCTTTGCCCCGGGGCAGCCCCAGCATTTT.

V is TRBV2 and J is TRBJ2-3; weak D call: TRBD2 (6 bases). Germline CDR1 is SNHLY and CDR2 is FYNNEI. The ends were cut back, 7 bases at V and 5 bases at J, with 13 bases in the middle. This CDR3 has 13 residues. The CDR3 bases are TGTGCCAGCAAGGAACTAGCCCAAGATACGCAGTATTTT. Translated: CASKELAQDTQYF. The whole variable domain, filled in from reference TRBV2 and TRBJ2-3, reads EPEVTQTPSHQVTQMGQEVILRCVPISNHLYFYWYRQILGQKVEFLVSFYNNEISEKSEIFDDQFSVERPDGSNFTLKIRSTKLEDSAMYFCASKELAQDTQYFGPGTRLTVL.

This clone appeared a single time. The chain recombines TRBV28 with TRBJ1-5, with a weak D call TRBD1 (6 bases). The CDR3 runs 14 residues. Per the germline V gene, CDR1 is MDHEN and CDR2 is SYDVKM. V shed 6 bases and J shed 5 bases, with 14 bases lying between them. The CDR3 protein is CASRSGQPDQPQHF. Written as DNA, the CDR3 is TGTGCCAGCAGATCCGGACAGCCGGATCAGCCCCAGCATTTT. Based on the CDR3 plus reference TRBV28 and TRBJ1-5, the full variable domain is DVKVTQSSRYLVKRTGEKVFLECVQDMDHENMFWYRQDPGLGLRLIYFSYDVKMKEKGDIPEGYSVSREKKERFSLILESASTNQTSMYLCASRSGQPDQPQHFGDGTRLSIL.

The chain joins TRBV5-1 to TRBJ2-7; TRBD1 agrees at 10 bases. Germline V lookup: CDR1 SGHRS, CDR2 YFSETQ. This CDR3 is 15 amino acids long. V trimming: 0 bases; J trimming: 5 bases; junction bases outside the gene matches: 5. The CDR3 region is CASSLARQGADEQYF. CDR3 nucleotide sequence: TGCGCCAGCAGCTTGGCGAGACAGGGGGCGGACGAGCAGTACTTC.

V is TRBV10-3 and J is TRBJ2-3; the D gene is possibly TRBD2 (6 bases). The CDR3 totals 15 residues. The V end was cut by 6 bases, the J end by 2 bases, with 15 bases between. The germline V gene has CDR1 ENHRY and CDR2 SYGVKD. The CDR3 sequence is CAISNRDSATDTQYF. The CDR3 bases are TGTGCCATCAGCAACCGGGACTCCGCCACAGATACGCAGTATTTT.

The chain has TRBV4-3 and TRBJ2-1; 13 bases fit TRBD2. This CDR3 is 18 amino acids long. Germline V gene sequence: CDR1 LGHNA, CDR2 YSLEER. The trim removed 0 bases at V and 9 bases at J, leaving 11 bases unmatched. The CDR3 protein is CASSQEEGLAGPRGEQFF. For the CDR3, the DNA is TGCGCCAGCAGCCAAGAGGAGGGACTAGCGGGACCGAGGGGTGAGCAGTTCTTC.

This clone has just one count. This chain links TRBV5-6 with TRBJ2-4; D is unclear. Per germline, CDR1 SGHDT and CDR2 YYEEEE. V lost 0 bases, J lost 0 bases, and 7 bases lay in between. This CDR3 contains 15 residues. The CDR3 reads CASSLVGVAKNIQYF. DNA of the CDR3: TGTGCCAGCAGCTTGGTTGGAGTAGCCAAAAACATTCAGTACTTC.

V is TRBV14 and J is TRBJ1-3, with TRBD1 as a possible D gene (5 bases). Germline loops: CDR1 SGHDN, CDR2 FVKESK. CDR3 length equals 14 residues. Trimming removed 4 bases at V and 1 base at J, with 8 bases between. The CDR3 DNA follows: TGTGCCAGCAGCCGTCAGGGATCTGGAAACACCATATATTTT. Protein product: CASSRQGSGNTIYF.

The chain employs TRBV12-5 and TRBJ2-3, with 9 positions matching TRBD1. Germline V gene lookup returns CDR1 LGHNT and CDR2 FRNRAP. J was trimmed by 2 bases and V by 1 base; bases with no gene match: 7. The CDR3 has 17 residues. For the CDR3, the DNA is TGTGCTAGTGGTTTGGGACCGGACAGGGGTTTCACAGATACGCAGTATTTT. As protein: CASGLGPDRGFTDTQYF.

The V and J genes are TRBV28 and TRBJ2-3, with D possibly TRBD2 on 6 matching bases. Germline values: CDR1 MDHEN, CDR2 SYDVKM. The CDR3 length is 14 residues. V dropped 6 bases and J dropped 2 bases, with 12 bases sitting between them. CDR3 in amino acids: CASSRGGVTDTQYF. CDR3 bases: TGTGCCAGCAGCCGGGGAGGTGTCACAGATACGCAGTATTTT.

The chain combines TRBV11-2 with TRBJ2-7; 8 bases map to TRBD2. The germline gives CDR1 SGHAT, CDR2 FQNNGV. The CDR3 is made up of 16 amino acids. With V trimmed by 1 base and J by 2 bases, 7 bases remained unmatched. In DNA, the CDR3 is TGTGCCAGCAGCTTAGCCGCGACTAGCGCCGCCTACGAGCAGTACTTC. This sequence encodes CASSLAATSAAYEQYF.

This chain joins TRBV11-3 and TRBJ2-7, with D perhaps TRBD2 (5 bases). V lost 2 bases to trimming and J lost 6 bases, with 11 bases between them. The CDR3 sequence is 13 residues long. Germline-derived CDR1 and CDR2 are SGHNT and YENEEA. The CDR3 is CASSLSSGVEQYF. CDR3 in DNA: TGTGCCAGCAGCTTAAGTTCCGGGGTCGAGCAGTACTTC.

This clone was counted at least ten times. The V and J genes are TRBV2 and TRBJ2-1; D is possibly TRBD1 (6 bases). This CDR3 region has 15 residues. Germline-derived CDR1 and CDR2 are SNHLY and FYNNEI. V lost 7 bases, J lost 2 bases, and 15 bases lay in between. DNA for the CDR3: TGTGCCAGCATCCCAAAACGGGACACCTACAATGAGCAGTTCTTC. This sequence encodes CASIPKRDTYNEQFF.

This rearrangement joins TRBV7-2 to TRBJ2-5; maybe TRBD1 (5 bases). The CDR3 length is 14 residues. V gave up 2 bases and J gave up 2 bases, with 9 bases separating them. Germline V gene sequence: CDR1 SGHTA, CDR2 FQGNSA. CDR3 residues: CASSLRQIQETQYF. The CDR3 nucleotides are TGTGCCAGCAGCTTACGACAGATTCAAGAGACCCAGTACTTC. The full variable domain, with the rest looked up from reference TRBV7-2 and TRBJ2-5, is GAGVSQSPSNKVTEKGKDVELRCDPISGHTALYWYRQSLGQGLEFLIYFQGNSAPDKSGLPSDRFSAERTGGSVSTLTIQRTQQEDSAVYLCASSLRQIQETQYFGPGTRLLVL.

V and J are TRBV4-1 and TRBJ1-2; 8 bases map to TRBD1. The ends lost 7 bases at V and 7 bases at J; junction bases unmatched: 20. From germline, CDR1 is MGHRA and CDR2 YSYEKL. The CDR3 covers 17 residues. Written as DNA, the CDR3 is TGCGCCAGCACCCCCCGCCCCCATGACAGGGGTTTTTCTGGCTACACCTTC. This gives the protein CASTPRPHDRGFSGYTF.

The V call is TRBV7-2, the J call TRBJ2-7, with D possibly TRBD1 on 6 matching bases. Deletions cut 3 bases from V and 3 bases from J, with 15 bases between. The CDR3 contains 15 residues. Germline CDR1 SGHTA, CDR2 FQGNSA. DNA for the CDR3: TGTGCCAGCAGCTTTGACAGGCTCGGCTACTACGAGCAGTACTTC. Its translation: CASSFDRLGYYEQYF.

CDR3 bases: TGTGCCACCAGCAGCTACGGAGGCAACTATGGCTACACCTTC. It specifies CATSSYGGNYGYTF. This sequence joins TRBV15 and TRBJ1-2; no reliable D call. Trimming shortened V by 3 bases and J by 2 bases, and 10 bases separated the two germline ends. The CDR3 is made up of 14 amino acids. CDR1 and CDR2 from the germline V gene are LNHNV and YYDKDF (reference sequence).

This clone was seen a single time. The chain couples TRBV5-6 to TRBJ1-1; D is undetermined. Germline-derived CDR1 and CDR2 are SGHDT and YYEEEE. This CDR3 is 12 amino acids long. Trimming removed 3 bases from V and 3 bases from J, with 6 bases in between. CDR3 in DNA: TGTGCCAGCAGCTCGCCAGACACTGAAGCTTTCTTT. This sequence encodes CASSSPDTEAFF.

The rearrangement links TRBV29-1 to TRBJ1-4; possibly TRBD1 for D (5 bases). The CDR3 has 13 amino acids. Per the germline V gene, CDR1 is SQVTM and CDR2 is ANQGSEA. V was shortened by 7 bases and J by 8 bases, with 17 bases between the two germline ends. CDR3 nucleotides: TGCAGCGGCCGACCCCGGGGGGAGGAAAAACTGTTTTTT. Translating gives CSGRPRGEEKLFF.

The chain recombines TRBV21-1 with TRBJ1-2. TRBV21-1 is reported as a pseudogene. The CDR3 is 15 residues long. The DNA of the CDR3 is TGTGCCAGCAGCCCGGGTGACGGGGGGCGGGATGGCTACACCTTC. Encoded protein: CASSPGDGGRDGYTF.

This clone was detected once. V gene TRBV4-1 combines with J gene TRBJ1-1; no clear D gene. Trimming removed 0 bases at V and 7 bases at J, with 15 bases between. The CDR3 is 15 residues long. Germline V CDR1 and CDR2: MGHRA, YSYEKL. Written as DNA, the CDR3 is TGCGCCAGCAGCCAAGACGCGCGAACCCATAGTGAAGCTTTCTTT. Translation: CASSQDARTHSEAFF.